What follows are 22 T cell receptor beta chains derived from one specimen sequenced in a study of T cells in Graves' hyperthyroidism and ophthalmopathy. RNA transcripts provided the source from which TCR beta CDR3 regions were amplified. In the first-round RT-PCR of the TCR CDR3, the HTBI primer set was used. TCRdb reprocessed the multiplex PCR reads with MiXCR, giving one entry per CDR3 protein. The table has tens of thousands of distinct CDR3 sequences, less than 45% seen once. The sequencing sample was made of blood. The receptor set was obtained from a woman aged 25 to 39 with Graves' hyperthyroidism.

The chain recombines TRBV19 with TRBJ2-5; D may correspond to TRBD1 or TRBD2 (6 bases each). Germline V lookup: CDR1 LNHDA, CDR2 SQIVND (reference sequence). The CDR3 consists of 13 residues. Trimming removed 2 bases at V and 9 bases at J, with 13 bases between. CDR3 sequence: CASSIFERGAQYF. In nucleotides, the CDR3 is TGTGCCAGTAGTATATTCGAGAGGGGGGCCCAGTACTTC. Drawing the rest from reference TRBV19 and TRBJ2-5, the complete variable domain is DGGITQSPKYLFRKEGQNVTLSCEQNLNHDAMYWYRQDPGQGLRLIYYSQIVNDFQKGDIAEGYSVSREKKESFPLTVTSAQKNPTAFYLCASSIFERGAQYFGPGTRLLVL.

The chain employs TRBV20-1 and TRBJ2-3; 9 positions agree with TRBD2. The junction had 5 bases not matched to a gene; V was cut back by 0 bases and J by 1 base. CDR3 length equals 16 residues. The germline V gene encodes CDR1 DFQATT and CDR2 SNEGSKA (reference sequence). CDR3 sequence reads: CSAREGAGGGTDTQYF. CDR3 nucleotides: TGCAGTGCTAGAGAAGGGGCGGGAGGGGGCACAGATACGCAGTATTTT.

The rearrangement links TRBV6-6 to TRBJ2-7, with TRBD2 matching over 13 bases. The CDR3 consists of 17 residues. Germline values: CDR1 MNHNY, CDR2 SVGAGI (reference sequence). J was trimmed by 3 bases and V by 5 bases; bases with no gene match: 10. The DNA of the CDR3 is TGTGCCAGCAGTGACCCCGGGACTAGCGGGGCCCTCTACGAGCAGTACTTC. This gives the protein CASSDPGTSGALYEQYF.

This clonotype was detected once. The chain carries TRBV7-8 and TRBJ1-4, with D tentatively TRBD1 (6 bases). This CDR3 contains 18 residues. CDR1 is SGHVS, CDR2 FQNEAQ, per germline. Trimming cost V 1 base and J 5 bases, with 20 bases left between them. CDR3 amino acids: CASSLVVGAGALNEKLFF. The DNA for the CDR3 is TGTGCCAGCAGCTTAGTAGTAGGGGCAGGGGCCTTAAATGAAAAACTGTTTTTT.

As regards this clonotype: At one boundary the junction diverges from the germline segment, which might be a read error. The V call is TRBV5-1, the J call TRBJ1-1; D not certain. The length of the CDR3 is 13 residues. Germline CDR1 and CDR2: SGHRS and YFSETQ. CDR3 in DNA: TGCGCCAGCGGCTTGACGCCGAACACTGAAGCTCTCTTT. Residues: CASGLTPNTEALF.

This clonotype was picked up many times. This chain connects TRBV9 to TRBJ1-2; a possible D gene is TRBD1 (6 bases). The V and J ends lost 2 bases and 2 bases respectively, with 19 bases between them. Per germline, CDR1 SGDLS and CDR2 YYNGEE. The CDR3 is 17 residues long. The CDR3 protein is CASSVQGGRGENYGYTF. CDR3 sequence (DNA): TGTGCCAGCAGCGTCCAAGGGGGGCGAGGAGAGAACTATGGCTACACCTTC. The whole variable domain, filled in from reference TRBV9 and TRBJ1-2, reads DSGVTQTPKHLITATGQRVTLRCSPRSGDLSVYWYQQSLDQGLQFLIQYYNGEERAKGNILERFSAQQFPDLHSELNLSSLELGDSALYFCASSVQGGRGENYGYTFGSGTRLTVV.

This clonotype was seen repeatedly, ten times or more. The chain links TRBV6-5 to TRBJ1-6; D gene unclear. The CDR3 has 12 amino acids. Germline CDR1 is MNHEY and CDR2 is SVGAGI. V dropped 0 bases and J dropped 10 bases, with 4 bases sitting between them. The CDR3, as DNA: TGTGCCAGCAGTTACTCGGGGTCACCCCTCCACTTT. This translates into CASSYSGSPLHF.

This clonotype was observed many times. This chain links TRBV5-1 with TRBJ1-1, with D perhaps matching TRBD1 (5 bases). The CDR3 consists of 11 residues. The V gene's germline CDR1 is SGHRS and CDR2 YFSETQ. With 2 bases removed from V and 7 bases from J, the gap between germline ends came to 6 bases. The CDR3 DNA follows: TGCGCCAGCAGCTTAAGGGGTGAAGCTTTCTTT. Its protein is CASSLRGEAFF.

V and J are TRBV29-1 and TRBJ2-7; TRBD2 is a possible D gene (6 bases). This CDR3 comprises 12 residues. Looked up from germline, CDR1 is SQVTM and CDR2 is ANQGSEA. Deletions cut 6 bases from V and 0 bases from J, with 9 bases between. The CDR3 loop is CSVGLNSYEQYF. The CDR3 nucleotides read TGCAGCGTAGGACTAAACTCCTACGAGCAGTACTTC.

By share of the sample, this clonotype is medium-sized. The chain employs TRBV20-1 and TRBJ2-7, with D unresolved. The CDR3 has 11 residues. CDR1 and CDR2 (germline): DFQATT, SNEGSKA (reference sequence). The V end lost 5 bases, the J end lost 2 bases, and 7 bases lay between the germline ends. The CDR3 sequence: CSAPGTYEQYF. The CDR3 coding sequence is TGCAGTGCTCCTGGAACCTACGAGCAGTACTTC.

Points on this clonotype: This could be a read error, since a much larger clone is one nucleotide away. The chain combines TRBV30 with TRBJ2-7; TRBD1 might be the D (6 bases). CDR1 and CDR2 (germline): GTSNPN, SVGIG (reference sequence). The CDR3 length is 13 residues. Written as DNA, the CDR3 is TGTGCCTACGACCGGGACAACTCCTACGAGCAGTGCTTC. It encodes CAYDRDNSYEQCF.

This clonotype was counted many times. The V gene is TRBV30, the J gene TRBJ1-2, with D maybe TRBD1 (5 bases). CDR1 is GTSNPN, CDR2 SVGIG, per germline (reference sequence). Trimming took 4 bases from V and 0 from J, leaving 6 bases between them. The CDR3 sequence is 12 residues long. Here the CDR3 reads CAWTGTNYGYTF. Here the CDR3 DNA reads TGTGCCTGGACAGGGACTAACTATGGCTACACCTTC.

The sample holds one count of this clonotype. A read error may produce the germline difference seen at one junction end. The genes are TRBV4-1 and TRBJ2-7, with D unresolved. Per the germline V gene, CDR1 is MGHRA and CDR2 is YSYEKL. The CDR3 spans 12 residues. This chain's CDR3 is CASSPARNEQCF. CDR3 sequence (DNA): TGCGCCAGCAGCCCCGCAAGGAACGAGCAGTGCTTC.

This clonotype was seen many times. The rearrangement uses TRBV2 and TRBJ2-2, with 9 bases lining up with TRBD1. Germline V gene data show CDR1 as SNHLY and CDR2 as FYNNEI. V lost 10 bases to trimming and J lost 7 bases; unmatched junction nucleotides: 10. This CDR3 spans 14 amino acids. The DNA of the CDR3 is TGTGCCATCACAGGGGGCAAAAAAGTCGGGGAGCTGTTTTTT. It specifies CAITGGKKVGELFF.

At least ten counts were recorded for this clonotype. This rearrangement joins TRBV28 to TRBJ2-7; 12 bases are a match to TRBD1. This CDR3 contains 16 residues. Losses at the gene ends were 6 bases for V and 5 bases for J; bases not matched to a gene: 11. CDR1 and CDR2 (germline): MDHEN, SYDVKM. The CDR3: CASSRPGTGGYNEQYF. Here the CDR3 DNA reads TGTGCCAGCAGCCGGCCCGGGACAGGGGGCTATAACGAGCAGTACTTC.

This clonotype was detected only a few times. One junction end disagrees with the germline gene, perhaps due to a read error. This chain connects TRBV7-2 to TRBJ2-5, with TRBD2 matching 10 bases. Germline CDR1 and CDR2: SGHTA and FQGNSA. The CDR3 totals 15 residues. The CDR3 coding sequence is TGCGCCAGCAGCTTGGTGACTAGCGGGCAAGAGCCCCAGTACTTC. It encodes CASSLVTSGQEPQYF.

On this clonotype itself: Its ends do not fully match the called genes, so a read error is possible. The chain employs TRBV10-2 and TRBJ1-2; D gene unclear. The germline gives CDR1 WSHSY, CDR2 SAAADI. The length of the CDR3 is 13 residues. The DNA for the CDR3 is TGCGCCAGCGGTGAGTCACTGGGCTATGGCTGCACCTTC. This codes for CASGESLGYGCTF.

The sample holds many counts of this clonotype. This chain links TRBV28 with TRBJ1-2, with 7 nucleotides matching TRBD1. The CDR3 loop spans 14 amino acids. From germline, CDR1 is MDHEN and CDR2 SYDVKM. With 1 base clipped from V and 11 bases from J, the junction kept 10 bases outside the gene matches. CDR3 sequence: CASSLSGTAGSYTF. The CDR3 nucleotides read TGTGCCAGCAGTTTATCCGGGACAGCCGGCTCGTACACCTTC.

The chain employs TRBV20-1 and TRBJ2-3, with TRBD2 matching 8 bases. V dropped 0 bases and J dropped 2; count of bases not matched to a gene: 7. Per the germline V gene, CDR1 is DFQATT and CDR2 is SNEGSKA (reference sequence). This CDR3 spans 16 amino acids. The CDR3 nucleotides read TGCAGTGCTAGAGATTTCGGGAGGGAACACACAGATACGCAGTATTTT. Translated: CSARDFGREHTDTQYF.

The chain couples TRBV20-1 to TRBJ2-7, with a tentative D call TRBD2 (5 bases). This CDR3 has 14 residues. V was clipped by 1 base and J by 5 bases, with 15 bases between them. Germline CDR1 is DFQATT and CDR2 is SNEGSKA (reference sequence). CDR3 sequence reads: CSARVDSISHEQYF. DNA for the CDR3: TGCAGTGCTAGAGTGGACTCCATAAGCCACGAGCAGTACTTC.

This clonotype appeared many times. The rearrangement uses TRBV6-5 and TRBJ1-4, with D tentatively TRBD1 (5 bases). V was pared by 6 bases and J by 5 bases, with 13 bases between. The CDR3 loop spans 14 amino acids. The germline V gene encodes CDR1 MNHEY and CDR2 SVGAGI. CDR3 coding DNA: TGTGCCAGCAGACCAGGGACGCTCAATGAAAAACTGTTTTTT. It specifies CASRPGTLNEKLFF.

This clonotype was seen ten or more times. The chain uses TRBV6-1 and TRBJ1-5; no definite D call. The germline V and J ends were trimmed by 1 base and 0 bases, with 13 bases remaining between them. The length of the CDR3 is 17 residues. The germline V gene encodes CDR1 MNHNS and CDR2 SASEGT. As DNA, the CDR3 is TGTGCCAGCAGTGAAGTTGGAGCGACTAATAGCAATCAGCCCCAGCATTTT. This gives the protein CASSEVGATNSNQPQHF.